The source of this T cell receptor beta chain is a study of post-analysis software for immune sequencing data. The study, taken as a whole, reports: Included in a set of five TRBV segments more frequent in patients than controls were TRBV5-6, TRBV5-1 and TRBV20-1. Significantly decreased normalized Chao1 diversity was recorded for multiple sclerosis patients relative to controls.

The germline CDR1 and CDR2 sequences are DFQATT and SNEGSKA (reference sequence). Trimming at V came to 6 bases and at J to 0 bases, leaving 6 bases not matched to a gene. The CDR3 length is 14 residues. Carried by the TCR beta cDNA libraries were unique molecular identifiers. Each sample of roughly 0.95 to 10 million input T cells yielded around 500,000 cDNA molecules, so each molecule approximated one T cell. TCRdb redid the calling of the PCR reads with MiXCR, one entry per CDR3 protein. The repertoire has hundreds of thousands of distinct CDR3 sequences, approximately 60% of them found once; the top ten carry 10% to 12%. This clonotype was found once. Its specificity is unknown.

The chain is built from TRBV20-1 and TRBJ2-3; 7 bases map to TRBD2. This clonotype originated in a girl aged 2-10 years with multiple sclerosis. Sequences were obtained from blood. CDR3 DNA sequence: TGCAGTGCGGGAAGAGCGGGGAGCACAGATACGCAGTATTTT. This codes for CSAGRAGSTDTQYF.